One sample yielded the 22 T cell receptor beta chains listed below, sequenced in a study of long-term antiretroviral therapy in people with HIV. An immunoSEQ assay, version v3.0, was performed at survey level. Sequencing used immunoSEQ multiplex PCR; TCRdb keeps in-frame clones, though not all of them. This sample has about 33,000 clones, with approximately 96% found just once. This specimen was unsorted PBMCs, taken around 6.6 years after starting antiretroviral therapy. Source of these receptors: a man younger than 40 with HIV.

The chain joins TRBV9 to TRBJ1-2; D remains unclear. Germline V gives CDR1 SGDLS, CDR2 YYNGEE. The CDR3 has 13 amino acids. V was trimmed by 4 bases and J by 7 bases, leaving 14 bases between them. CDR3 sequence: CASSNRISGGYTF. The CDR3 coding sequence is TGTGCCAGCAGCAACCGGATTTCGGGTGGCTACACCTTC.

The chain employs TRBV2 and TRBJ1-2; D gene unclear. The CDR3 spans 12 residues. V lost 3 bases and J lost 2, with 4 bases in between. Germline-derived CDR1 and CDR2 are SNHLY and FYNNEI. Here the CDR3 reads CASSDMNYGYTF. In nucleotides, the CDR3 is TGTGCCAGCAGTGATATGAACTATGGCTACACCTTC.

CDR3 residues: CASSQEPGEHYGYTF. In DNA, the CDR3 is TGCGCCAGCAGCCAAGAACCAGGGGAACACTATGGCTACACCTTC. The rearrangement joins TRBV4-1 to TRBJ1-2; maybe TRBD1 (6 bases). V was cut by 0 bases and J by 3 bases, with 11 bases left in between. CDR1 and CDR2 (germline): MGHRA, YSYEKL. The CDR3 covers 15 residues.

The rearrangement uses TRBV7-6 and TRBJ2-1; a weak D match, TRBD1 (7 bases). The CDR3 contains 15 residues. The V and J ends lost 7 bases and 1 base respectively, with 14 bases between them. Germline loops: CDR1 SGHVS, CDR2 FNYEAQ. The DNA for the CDR3 is TGTGCCAGCACTCCCAGGGGGGCTTCCTACAATGAGCAGTTCTTC. As protein: CASTPRGASYNEQFF. Using reference TRBV7-6 and TRBJ2-1 for the parts outside the CDR3, the full variable domain is GAGVSQSPRYKVTKRGQDVALRCDPISGHVSLYWYRQALGQGPEFLTYFNYEAQQDKSGLPNDRFSAERPEGSISTLTIQRTEQRDSAMYRCASTPRGASYNEQFFGPGTRLTVL.

The chain carries TRBV9 and TRBJ2-5; no reliable D call. CDR3 length: 13 amino acids. The V and J ends lost 0 bases and 7 bases respectively, with 10 bases between them. In germline, CDR1 is SGDLS, CDR2 YYNGEE. The CDR3 protein is CASSVDRLGTQYF. The CDR3 DNA reads TGTGCCAGCAGCGTAGATCGTCTTGGGACCCAGTACTTC.

This chain links TRBV5-6 with TRBJ1-2; unclear D gene. Germline values: CDR1 SGHDT, CDR2 YYEEEE. CDR3 size: 13 residues. Between the trimmed V and J ends, which lost 0 bases and 3 bases, there was a span of 6 bases. CDR3 sequence reads: CASSLVADYGYTF. CDR3 nucleotides: TGTGCCAGCAGCTTGGTAGCAGACTATGGCTACACCTTC. Looking up the rest from reference TRBV5-6 and TRBJ1-2 gives the full variable domain: DAGVTQSPTHLIKTRGQQVTLRCSPKSGHDTVSWYQQALGQGPQFIFQYYEEEERQRGNFPDRFSGHQFPNYSSELNVNALLLGDSALYLCASSLVADYGYTFGSGTRLTVV.

This chain connects TRBV7-3 to TRBJ2-3, with D uncertain. This CDR3 comprises 15 residues. CDR1 is SGHTA, CDR2 FQGTGA, per germline. V was trimmed by 2 bases and J by 3 bases, leaving 12 bases between them. The CDR3 coding sequence is TGTGCCAGCAGCTTAGTGGGTTCTTCGACAGATACGCAGTATTTT. Its translation: CASSLVGSSTDTQYF.

V gene TRBV19 combines with J gene TRBJ2-1; tentatively, D is TRBD1 (5 bases). The germline gives CDR1 LNHDA, CDR2 SQIVND (reference sequence). CDR3 size: 17 residues. The V end lost 6 bases, the J end lost 0 bases, and 18 bases lay between the germline ends. CDR3 in amino acids: CASRGVQTVSSYNEQFF. CDR3 nucleotides: TGTGCCAGTAGAGGGGTCCAAACCGTAAGCTCCTACAATGAGCAGTTCTTC.

The chain has TRBV7-9 and TRBJ1-1, with 8 bases matching TRBD1. CDR1 and CDR2 from the germline V gene are SEHNR and FQNEAQ (reference sequence). CDR3 length: 16 residues. V was clipped by 4 bases and J by 5 bases; unmatched bases: 12. CDR3 nucleotides: TGTGCCAGCAGCTCAAGATTTAGCCAGGGGGCGACTGAAGCTTTCTTT. It encodes CASSSRFSQGATEAFF.

V and J are TRBV29-1 and TRBJ2-5; 9 nucleotides align to TRBD1. The CDR3 contains 14 residues. Germline V gene lookup returns CDR1 SQVTM and CDR2 ANQGSEA. V shed 5 bases, J shed 4 bases, and the junction held 8 bases outside the gene matches. The CDR3 protein is CSVLPGQGIETQYF. The CDR3 nucleotides are TGCAGCGTTCTCCCGGGACAGGGTATAGAGACCCAGTACTTC. The variable domain in full, with the rest retrieved from reference TRBV29-1 and TRBJ2-5, is SAVISQKPSRDICQRGTSLTIQCQVDSQVTMMFWYRQQPGQSLTLIATANQGSEATYESGFVIDKFPISRPNLTFSTLTVSNMSPEDSSIYLCSVLPGQGIETQYFGPGTRLLVL.

This clone was picked up one time. The chain combines TRBV7-9 with TRBJ2-7; D ambiguous. This CDR3 region has 13 residues. The V end lost 5 bases, the J end lost 3 bases, and 11 bases lay between the germline ends. Germline V gives CDR1 SEHNR, CDR2 FQNEAQ (reference sequence). The CDR3 sequence is CASSPAAGYEQYF. In DNA, the CDR3 is TGTGCCAGCAGCCCGGCCGCAGGCTACGAGCAGTACTTC.

This clone was recorded only once. The genes are TRBV11-3 and TRBJ2-5; D could derive from TRBD1 or TRBD2 (5 bases each). Germline V gives CDR1 SGHNT, CDR2 YENEEA. Trimming took off 0 bases at V and 3 bases at J, with 5 bases between the two ends. This CDR3 is 13 amino acids long. The CDR3, as DNA: TGTGCCAGCAGCTTAGAGGGGGAAGAGACCCAGTACTTC. The encoded protein is CASSLEGEETQYF.

This clone was observed a single time. Written as DNA, the CDR3 is TGTGCCAGCAGCCCCCTGACAGGGGGCAACGAGCAGTACTTC. Amino acids: CASSPLTGGNEQYF. The chain employs TRBV6-5 and TRBJ2-7; 10 bases match TRBD1. CDR3 size: 14 residues. Trimming cost V 6 bases and J 5 bases; bases outside gene matches: 7. Germline assignment: CDR1 MNHEY and CDR2 SVGAGI.

The rearrangement joins TRBV10-3 to TRBJ2-2, with 7 bases matching TRBD2. The germline V gene has CDR1 ENHRY and CDR2 SYGVKD. V shed 0 bases, J shed 2 bases, and the junction held 6 bases outside the gene matches. CDR3 size: 17 residues. CDR3 region: CAISESGGGQNTGELFF. In nucleotides, the CDR3 is TGTGCCATCAGTGAGTCTGGCGGGGGTCAAAACACCGGGGAGCTGTTTTTT.

CDR3 nucleotides: TGTGCCAGCAGTGACAGGATGAACACTGAAGCTTTCTTT. This encodes CASSDRMNTEAFF. The chain has TRBV6-1 and TRBJ1-1, with D uncertain. V lost 3 bases and J 0 bases, leaving 5 bases between the germline ends. The CDR3 has 13 residues. Germline V gives CDR1 MNHNS, CDR2 SASEGT.

CDR3: CASRPEQLSYGYTF. The CDR3 bases are TGTGCCAGCCGGCCGGAACAGCTATCGTATGGCTACACCTTC. The chain is built from TRBV5-5 and TRBJ1-2; D unresolved. The germline CDR1 and CDR2 sequences are SGHKS and YYEKEE (reference sequence). The CDR3 has 14 residues. V was trimmed by 7 bases and J by 5 bases, leaving 18 bases between them.

The CDR3 sequence: CASSQESRGGYGYTF. The CDR3 bases are TGCGCCAGCAGCCAAGAATCGAGGGGAGGCTATGGCTACACCTTC. The rearrangement uses TRBV4-3 and TRBJ1-2; possibly TRBD1 for D (5 bases). V dropped 0 bases and J dropped 4 bases, with 12 bases sitting between them. The CDR3 length is 15 residues. The germline V gene encodes CDR1 LGHNA and CDR2 YSLEER.

V and J are TRBV5-6 and TRBJ1-1; D is ambiguous. The germline V and J ends were trimmed by 2 bases and 6 bases, with 5 bases remaining between them. CDR3 length: 11 amino acids. Germline V gene sequence: CDR1 SGHDT, CDR2 YYEEEE. The CDR3 here is CASSFGPEAFF. The CDR3 region has the DNA TGTGCCAGCAGCTTCGGGCCTGAAGCTTTCTTT.

V and J are TRBV7-9 and TRBJ2-7; weak D call: TRBD2 (6 bases). From germline, CDR1 is SEHNR and CDR2 FQNEAQ (reference sequence). V lost 1 base, J lost 7 bases, and 17 bases lay in between. The CDR3 is 15 residues long. DNA for the CDR3: TGTGCCAGCAGCTTAGGGTTCGGTCCCAGCGGGGAGCAGTACTTC. This gives the protein CASSLGFGPSGEQYF.

This clone was recorded once. The chain uses TRBV11-2 and TRBJ1-6; unclear D gene. Germline lookup yields CDR1 SGHAT and CDR2 FQNNGV. Trimming shortened V by 3 bases and J by 3 bases, and 3 bases separated the two germline ends. The CDR3 runs 13 residues. This CDR3 is CASSLNYNSPLHF. The CDR3 DNA reads as TGTGCCAGCAGCTTGAACTATAATTCACCCCTCCACTTT.

The gene calls are TRBV6-1 and TRBJ1-1; 7 bases are a match to TRBD1. This CDR3 is 15 amino acids long. Germline V gene data show CDR1 as MNHNS and CDR2 as SASEGT. The junction had 8 bases not matched to a gene; V was cut back by 7 bases and J by 0 bases. The CDR3 nucleotides are TGTGCCAGCAAGAAGGGACAGAACTTGAACACTGAAGCTTTCTTT. This sequence encodes CASKKGQNLNTEAFF.

The chain is built from TRBV6-6 and TRBJ2-5; D might be TRBD1 or TRBD2, each matching 6 bases. The V and J ends lost 6 bases and 4 bases respectively, with 15 bases between them. The CDR3 is made up of 14 amino acids. Germline values: CDR1 MNHNY, CDR2 SVGAGI (reference sequence). The CDR3 spells CASSPTRGGETQYF. In DNA, the CDR3 is TGTGCCAGCAGCCCGACCAGGGGAGGAGAGACCCAGTACTTC.